Listed here are 10 T cell receptor beta chains from one sample, sequenced in a study of OX40 agonist ivuxolimab in advanced cancers. Profiling relied on immunoSEQ multiplex PCR, and the TCRdb table lists in-frame clones only, not all of them. The repertoire holds tens of thousands of clones, roughly 84% seen once, with approximately 4.4% in the top ten. The sample was CD4+ or CD8+ T cells sorted from blood, taken in a trial of the OX40 agonist ivuxolimab. The receptors derive from an adult with an advanced solid tumor such as melanoma, head and neck, liver or kidney cancer.

This clone has only a few counts. The chain carries TRBV4-1 and TRBJ1-1, with no clear D. The V and J ends lost 4 bases and 0 bases respectively, with 3 bases between them. This CDR3 spans 12 amino acids. CDR1 MGHRA and CDR2 YSYEKL come from the germline V gene. The CDR3 sequence is CASSLMNTEAFF. CDR3 nucleotides: TGCGCCAGCAGCCTGATGAACACTGAAGCTTTCTTT.

V is TRBV28 and J is TRBJ2-1; D perhaps matches TRBD2 (6 bases). This CDR3 contains 15 residues. The ends were cut back, 6 bases at V and 7 bases at J, with 19 bases in the middle. CDR1 MDHEN and CDR2 SYDVKM come from the germline V gene. CDR3 loop: CASSSGGATLNEQFF. CDR3 DNA sequence: TGTGCCAGCAGCTCCGGCGGGGCGACCTTAAATGAGCAGTTCTTC.

This clone appeared a single time. The rearrangement uses TRBV30 and TRBJ2-1; 9 positions match TRBD1. This CDR3 is 14 amino acids long. With 0 bases clipped from V and 10 bases from J, the junction kept 7 bases outside the gene matches. Germline assignment: CDR1 GTSNPN and CDR2 SVGIG (reference sequence). The CDR3 nucleotides read TGTGCCTGGAGTGTACTAGGGACAGGGAACGAGCAGTTCTTC. This gives the protein CAWSVLGTGNEQFF.

The chain carries TRBV5-4 and TRBJ1-1; the D is unclear. The CDR3 has 14 amino acids. Trimming removed 1 base at V and 5 bases at J, with 12 bases between. Germline V lookup: CDR1 SGHNT, CDR2 YYREEE (reference sequence). CDR3 DNA: TGTGCCAGCAGCTTGATAAACCCTGGAACTGAAGCTTTCTTT. Protein product: CASSLINPGTEAFF.

This sequence joins TRBV7-6 and TRBJ2-3; 10 nucleotides align to TRBD2. Germline V gene data show CDR1 as SGHVS and CDR2 as FNYEAQ. CDR3 length: 17 residues. V shed 5 bases, J shed 3 bases, and the junction held 11 bases outside the gene matches. CDR3 sequence: CASSPRGSGGTTDTQYF. CDR3 nucleotide sequence: TGTGCCAGCAGCCCGAGGGGTAGCGGGGGGACGACAGATACGCAGTATTTT.

The V call is TRBV28, the J call TRBJ1-5, with D maybe TRBD1 (5 bases). CDR3 length equals 14 residues. Per the germline V gene, CDR1 is MDHEN and CDR2 is SYDVKM. V lost 3 bases and J 4 bases, leaving 10 bases between the germline ends. The CDR3 protein is CASSFSTDNQPQHF. DNA for the CDR3: TGTGCCAGCAGTTTTTCGACAGATAATCAGCCCCAGCATTTT.

This sequence joins TRBV7-9 and TRBJ2-2; no firm D call. Germline lookup yields CDR1 SEHNR and CDR2 FQNEAQ (reference sequence). The germline V and J ends were trimmed by 1 base and 6 bases, with 9 bases remaining between them. The CDR3 is 14 residues long. CDR3 nucleotide sequence: TGTGCCAGCAGCTTAGAGCGTATCCCCGGGGAGCTGTTTTTT. Translating gives CASSLERIPGELFF.

The J gene is TRBJ2-3, the V gene TRBV19; perhaps D is TRBD1 or TRBD2 (6 bases each). The germline V gene has CDR1 LNHDA and CDR2 SQIVND (reference sequence). This CDR3 has 17 amino acids. Trimming cost V 6 bases and J 5 bases, with 24 bases left between them. In nucleotides, the CDR3 is TGTGCCAGTAGCTTGAGGGGGGTCGGGGGAGTTAGAGATACGCAGTATTTT. This encodes CASSLRGVGGVRDTQYF.

The chain recombines TRBV7-9 with TRBJ2-5, with TRBD2 identical over 9 bases. The germline CDR1 and CDR2 sequences are SEHNR and FQNEAQ (reference sequence). V gave up 1 base and J gave up 6 bases; unmatched junction bases: 3. The CDR3 spans 14 residues. In nucleotides, the CDR3 is TGTGCCAGCAGCTTAGGACTAGCGGAAAAGACCCAGTACTTC. Protein sequence: CASSLGLAEKTQYF.

In this sample, this clone turned up once. The chain is built from TRBV29-1 and TRBJ1-1, with unresolved D. Germline assignment: CDR1 SQVTM and CDR2 ANQGSEA. V dropped 4 bases and J dropped 1 base, with 10 bases sitting between them. The CDR3 loop spans 13 amino acids. DNA of the CDR3: TGCAGCGTTGCAACTGGGTGGAACACTGAAGCTTTCTTT. This sequence encodes CSVATGWNTEAFF. The whole variable domain, remainder taken from reference TRBV29-1 and TRBJ1-1, is SAVISQKPSRDICQRGTSLTIQCQVDSQVTMMFWYRQQPGQSLTLIATANQGSEATYESGFVIDKFPISRPNLTFSTLTVSNMSPEDSSIYLCSVATGWNTEAFFGQGTRLTVV.